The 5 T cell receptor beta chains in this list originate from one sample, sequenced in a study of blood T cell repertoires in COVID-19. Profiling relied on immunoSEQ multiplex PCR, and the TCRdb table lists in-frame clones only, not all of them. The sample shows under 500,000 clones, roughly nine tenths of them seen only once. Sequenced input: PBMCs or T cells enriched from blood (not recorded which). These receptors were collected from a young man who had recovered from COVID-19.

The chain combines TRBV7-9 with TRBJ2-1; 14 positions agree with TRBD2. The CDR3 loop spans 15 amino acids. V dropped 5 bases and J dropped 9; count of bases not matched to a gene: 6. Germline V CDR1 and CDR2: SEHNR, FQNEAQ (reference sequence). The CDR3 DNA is TGTGCCAGCAGCGGGGGACTAGCGGGAGCTGGTGAGCAGTTCTTC. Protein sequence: CASSGGLAGAGEQFF.

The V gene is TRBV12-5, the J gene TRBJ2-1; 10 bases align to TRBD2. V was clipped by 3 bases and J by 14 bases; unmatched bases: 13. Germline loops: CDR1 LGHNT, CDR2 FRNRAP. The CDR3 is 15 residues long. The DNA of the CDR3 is TGTGCTAGTGGTTTCCAGCGGGAGGGCCAAATGGTTAAGTTCTTC. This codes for CASGFQREGQMVKFF.

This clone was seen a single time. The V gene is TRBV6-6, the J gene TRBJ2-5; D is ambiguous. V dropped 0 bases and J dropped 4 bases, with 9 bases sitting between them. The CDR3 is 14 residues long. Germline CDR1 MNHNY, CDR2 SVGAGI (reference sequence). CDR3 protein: CASSYSSGSETQYF. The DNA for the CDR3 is TGTGCCAGCAGTTACTCTTCCGGGTCAGAGACCCAGTACTTC.

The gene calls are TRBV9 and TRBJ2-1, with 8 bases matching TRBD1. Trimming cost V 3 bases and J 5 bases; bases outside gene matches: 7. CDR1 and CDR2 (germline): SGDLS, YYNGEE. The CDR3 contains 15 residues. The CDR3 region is CASSDLGQAHNEQFF. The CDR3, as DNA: TGTGCCAGCAGCGACCTGGGACAGGCACACAATGAGCAGTTCTTC.

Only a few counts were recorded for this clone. In DNA, the CDR3 is TGTGCCAGTTCGGGGGCACAGGGGGAGAATCAGCCCCAGCATTTT. The encoded protein is CASSGAQGENQPQHF. The chain joins TRBV19 to TRBJ1-5, with 8 bases lining up with TRBD1. Germline values: CDR1 LNHDA, CDR2 SQIVND (reference sequence). This CDR3 is 15 amino acids long. V was pared by 8 bases and J by 4 bases, with 10 bases of the junction left unmatched.